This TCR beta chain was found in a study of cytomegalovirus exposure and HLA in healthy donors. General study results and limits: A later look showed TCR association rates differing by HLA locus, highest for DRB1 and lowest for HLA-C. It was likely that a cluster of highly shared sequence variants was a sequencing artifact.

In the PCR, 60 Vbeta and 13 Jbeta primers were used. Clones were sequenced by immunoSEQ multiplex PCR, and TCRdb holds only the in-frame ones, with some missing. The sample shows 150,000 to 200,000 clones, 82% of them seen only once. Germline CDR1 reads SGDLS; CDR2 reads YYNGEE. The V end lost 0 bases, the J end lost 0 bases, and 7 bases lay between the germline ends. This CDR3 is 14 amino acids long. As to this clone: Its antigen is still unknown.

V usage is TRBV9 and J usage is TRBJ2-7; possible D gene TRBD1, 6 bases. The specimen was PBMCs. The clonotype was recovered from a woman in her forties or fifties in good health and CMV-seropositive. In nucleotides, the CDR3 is TGTGCCAGCAGCGTAGAGGACAGCTCCTACGAGCAGTACTTC. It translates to CASSVEDSSYEQYF.